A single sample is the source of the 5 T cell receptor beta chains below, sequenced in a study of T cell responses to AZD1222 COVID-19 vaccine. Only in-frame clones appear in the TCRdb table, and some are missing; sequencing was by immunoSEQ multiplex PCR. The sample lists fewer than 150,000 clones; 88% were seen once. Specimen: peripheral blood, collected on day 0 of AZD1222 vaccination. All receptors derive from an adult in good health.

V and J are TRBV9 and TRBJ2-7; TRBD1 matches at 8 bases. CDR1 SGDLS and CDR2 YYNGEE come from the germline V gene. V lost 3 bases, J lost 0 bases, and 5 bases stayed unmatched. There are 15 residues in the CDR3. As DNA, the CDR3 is TGTGCCAGCAGCGCAGGGACAGGTAGCTCCTACGAGCAGTACTTC. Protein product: CASSAGTGSSYEQYF.

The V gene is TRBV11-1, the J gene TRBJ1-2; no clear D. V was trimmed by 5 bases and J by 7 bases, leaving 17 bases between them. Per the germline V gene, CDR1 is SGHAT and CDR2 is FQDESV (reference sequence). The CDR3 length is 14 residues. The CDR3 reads CASSGSPRESGYTF. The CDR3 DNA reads TGTGCCAGCAGCGGCAGTCCCCGGGAGAGTGGCTACACCTTC. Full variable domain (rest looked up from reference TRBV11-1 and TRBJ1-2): EAEVAQSPRYKITEKSQAVAFWCDPISGHATLYWYRQILGQGPELLVQFQDESVVDDSQLPKDRFSAERLKGVDSTLKIQPAELGDSAMYLCASSGSPRESGYTFGSGTRLTVV.

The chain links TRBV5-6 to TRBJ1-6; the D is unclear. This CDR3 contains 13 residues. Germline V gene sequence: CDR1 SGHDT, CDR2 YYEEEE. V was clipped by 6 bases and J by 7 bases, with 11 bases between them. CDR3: CASTRRENSPLHF. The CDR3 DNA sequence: TGTGCCAGCACAAGAAGGGAGAATTCACCCCTCCACTTT.

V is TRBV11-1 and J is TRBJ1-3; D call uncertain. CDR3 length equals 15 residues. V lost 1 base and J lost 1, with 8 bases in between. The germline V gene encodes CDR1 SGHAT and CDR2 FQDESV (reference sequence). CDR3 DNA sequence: TGTGCCAGCAGCTTAGACGGTCGTTCTGGAAACACCATATATTTT. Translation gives CASSLDGRSGNTIYF.

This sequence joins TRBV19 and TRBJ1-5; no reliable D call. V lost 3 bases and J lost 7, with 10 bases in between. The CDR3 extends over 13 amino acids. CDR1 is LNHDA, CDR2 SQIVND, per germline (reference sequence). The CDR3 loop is CASSIMQVQPQHF. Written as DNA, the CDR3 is TGTGCCAGTAGTATCATGCAGGTACAGCCCCAGCATTTT.